This TCR beta chain stems from a study of T cells in Graves' hyperthyroidism and ophthalmopathy. Many counts were recorded for this clonotype. Germline V gene lookup returns CDR1 ENHRY and CDR2 SYGVKD. V gave up 3 bases and J gave up 3 bases, with 18 bases separating them. There are 17 residues in the CDR3. Template material for amplifying TCR beta CDR3 regions consisted of RNA transcripts. Researchers ran a first-round RT-PCR on the TCR CDR3 using the HTBI primer set. TCRdb re-called the multiplex PCR reads through MiXCR, storing one row per CDR3 protein. The table has roughly 180,000 distinct CDR3 sequences, over 8% seen once; the top ten hold 22%.

The genes are TRBV10-3 and TRBJ2-1; D is uncertain. The TCR was taken from a woman aged 18-29 years with Graves' hyperthyroidism that later progressed to Graves' ophthalmopathy. Sequences were obtained from blood. DNA for the CDR3: TGTGCCATCAGTGAAAAACTTAGTCAGGCCCTCTACAATGAGCAGTTCTTC. It encodes CAISEKLSQALYNEQFF.